The sequence of this TCR beta chain was determined in a study of cytomegalovirus exposure and HLA in healthy donors. Vbeta (60) and Jbeta (13) primers were used in the PCR. Assay: immunoSEQ multiplex PCR; the TCRdb copy retains only in-frame clones and omits some. The sample comprises over 100,000 clones, around 60% of which are singletons, and approximately 4.8% rests with the top ten. Trimming removed 1 base at V and 1 base at J, with 8 bases between. The CDR3 spans 15 residues. Germline V gene sequence: CDR1 MGHRA, CDR2 YSYEKL. Donors showed nominal health when sampled, although they likely had unrecorded immune exposures. No record exists of this donor's CMV serostatus.

The V and J genes are TRBV4-1 and TRBJ1-3; D unresolved. The sample was PBMCs. The clonotype was recovered from a human donor in good health. The CDR3 bases are TGCGCCAGCAGCCAAGTCCCGGGGTCTGGAAACACCATATATTTT. Its protein product is CASSQVPGSGNTIYF.